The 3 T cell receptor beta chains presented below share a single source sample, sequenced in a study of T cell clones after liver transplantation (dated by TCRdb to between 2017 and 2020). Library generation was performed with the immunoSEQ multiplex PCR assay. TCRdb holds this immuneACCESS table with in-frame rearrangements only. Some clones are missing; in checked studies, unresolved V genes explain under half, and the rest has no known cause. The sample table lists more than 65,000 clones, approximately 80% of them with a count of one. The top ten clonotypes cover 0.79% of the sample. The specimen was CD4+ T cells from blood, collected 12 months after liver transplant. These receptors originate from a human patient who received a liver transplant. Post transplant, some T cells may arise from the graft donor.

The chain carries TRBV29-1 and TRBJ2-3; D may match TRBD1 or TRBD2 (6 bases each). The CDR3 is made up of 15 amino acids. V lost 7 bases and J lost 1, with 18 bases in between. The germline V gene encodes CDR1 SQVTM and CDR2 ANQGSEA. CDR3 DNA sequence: TGCAGCGCCCGAGGGGGGTTTGCCGGCACAGATACGCAGTATTTT. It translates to CSARGGFAGTDTQYF.

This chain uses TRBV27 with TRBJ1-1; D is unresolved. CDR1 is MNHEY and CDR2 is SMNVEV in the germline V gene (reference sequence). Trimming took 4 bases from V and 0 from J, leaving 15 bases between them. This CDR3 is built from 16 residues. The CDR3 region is CASSSQVRALNTEAFF. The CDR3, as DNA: TGTGCCAGCAGTTCCCAAGTGCGGGCACTGAACACTGAAGCTTTCTTT.

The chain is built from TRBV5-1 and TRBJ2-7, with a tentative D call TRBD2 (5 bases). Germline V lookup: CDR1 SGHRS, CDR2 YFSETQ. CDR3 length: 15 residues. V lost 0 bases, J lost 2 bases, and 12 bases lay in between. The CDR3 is CASSLGGSETYEQYF. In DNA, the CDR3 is TGCGCCAGCAGCTTGGGGGGTAGCGAAACCTACGAGCAGTACTTC. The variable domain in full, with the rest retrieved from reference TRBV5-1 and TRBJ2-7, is KAGVTQTPRYLIKTRGQQVTLSCSPISGHRSVSWYQQTPGQGLQFLFEYFSETQRNKGNFPGRFSGRQFSNSRSEMNVSTLELGDSALYLCASSLGGSETYEQYFGPGTRLTVT.